The 22 T cell receptor beta chains below all came from one sample that was sequenced in a study of CD4 T cells in relation to SARS-CoV-2 and coronaviruses. For these TCRs, the target antigens are not known. Before the COVID-19 pandemic, during about 2011-2019, CD4+ T cells were taken from unexposed donors. CD4+ T cells were isolated from the cells after less than 13 days of culture. Sequencing used immunoSEQ multiplex PCR; TCRdb keeps in-frame clones, though not all of them. The data hold roughly 17,000 clones, with around 77% observed a single time. Sequenced: CD4+ T cells from PBMCs, cultured in vitro. The receptors stem from a human donor in good health.

J is TRBJ1-2 and V is TRBV11-2; 9 bases fit TRBD1. CDR1 and CDR2 (germline): SGHAT, FQNNGV. CDR3 length: 16 residues. The ends lost 2 bases at V and 4 bases at J; junction bases unmatched: 8. In DNA form, the CDR3 reads TGTGCCAGCAGCTTAAGCCGGGACAGGGCTTCCTATGGCTACACCTTC. It is translated as CASSLSRDRASYGYTF.

The chain employs TRBV4-2 and TRBJ2-1, with 8 nucleotides matching TRBD2. Germline V CDR1 and CDR2: LGHNA, YNFKEQ. Germline trimming cut 0 bases from V and 9 bases from J; bases unmatched to any gene: 13. The CDR3 is 17 residues long. CDR3 nucleotide sequence: TGTGCCAGCAGCCAAGAGATGAGAGTAGCGGGATATGGTGAGCAGTTCTTC. It is translated as CASSQEMRVAGYGEQFF.

The CDR3 region has the DNA TGTGCCAGTAGCTTAGCGGGAGGAGGGAAGACCGGGGAGCTGTTTTTT. It translates to CASSLAGGGKTGELFF. This chain uses TRBV19 with TRBJ2-2; 10 positions match TRBD2. After removal of 6 bases from V and 5 bases from J, the junction contained 9 bases not matched to a gene. Per germline, CDR1 LNHDA and CDR2 SQIVND (reference sequence). CDR3 size: 16 residues.

The rearrangement joins TRBV5-1 to TRBJ2-4; 7 bases match TRBD1. After removal of 4 bases from V and 9 bases from J, the junction contained 10 bases not matched to a gene. This CDR3 contains 14 residues. From germline, CDR1 is SGHRS and CDR2 YFSETQ. CDR3 protein: CASSPGTAVGIQYF. CDR3 bases: TGCGCCAGCAGCCCCGGGACAGCGGTCGGCATTCAGTACTTC.

This clone came up a few times. The J gene is TRBJ1-5, the V gene TRBV27; D is ambiguous. The CDR3 is 13 amino acids. V was trimmed by 3 bases and J by 6 bases, leaving 9 bases between them. Germline V gene lookup returns CDR1 MNHEY and CDR2 SMNVEV (reference sequence). The CDR3 spells CASSLGRSQPQHF. CDR3 DNA sequence: TGTGCCAGCAGTTTGGGGAGGAGTCAGCCCCAGCATTTT.

CDR3 in DNA: TGTGCCAGCAGTTACTCGTCGACGGGCCCTTCGGATTCTGGCTACACCTTC. Protein: CASSYSSTGPSDSGYTF. This chain links TRBV6-2 or TRBV6-3 with TRBJ1-2; D call uncertain. The ends were cut back, 0 bases at V and 7 bases at J, with 21 bases in the middle. The germline CDR1 and CDR2 sequences are MNHEY and SVGEGT. CDR3 length equals 17 residues.

This CDR3 is CASQLAGHTGELFF. The CDR3 DNA sequence: TGTGCCAGCCAGCTAGCGGGTCACACCGGGGAGCTGTTTTTT. The chain has TRBV19 and TRBJ2-2; 8 bases match TRBD2. The germline CDR1 and CDR2 sequences are LNHDA and SQIVND (reference sequence). The ends lost 9 bases at V and 3 bases at J; junction bases unmatched: 6. The CDR3 loop spans 14 amino acids.

This clone was observed a few times. V and J are TRBV6-1 and TRBJ2-1, with D unclear. The CDR3 extends over 12 amino acids. The V gene's germline CDR1 is MNHNS and CDR2 SASEGT. Trimming stripped 3 bases from V and 0 bases from J, with 0 bases between. CDR3 residues: CASSDSYNEQFF. CDR3 nucleotide sequence: TGTGCCAGCAGTGACTCCTACAATGAGCAGTTCTTC.

V and J are TRBV7-6 and TRBJ1-2; tentatively, D is TRBD1 (6 bases). V was pared by 5 bases and J by 6 bases, with 25 bases between. This CDR3 comprises 17 residues. Germline values: CDR1 SGHVS, CDR2 FNYEAQ. This CDR3 is CASSPHPFRQAGNGYTF. CDR3 bases: TGTGCCAGCAGCCCCCATCCCTTTCGACAGGCAGGGAATGGCTACACCTTC.

This clone is categorized as medium-sized (0.01 to 0.1%). V gene TRBV27 combines with J gene TRBJ1-2; D is uncertain. V lost 4 bases and J lost 6, with 0 bases in between. CDR3 length equals 9 residues. CDR1 is MNHEY and CDR2 is SMNVEV in the germline V gene (reference sequence). DNA of the CDR3: TGTGCCAGCAGTTATGGCTACACCTTC. Translated, it gives CASSYGYTF.

The V call is TRBV28, the J call TRBJ2-5; D is perhaps TRBD1 (6 bases). V lost 7 bases and J lost 5, with 14 bases in between. The CDR3 has 13 residues. Germline values: CDR1 MDHEN, CDR2 SYDVKM. The CDR3 DNA is TGTGCCAGCACCCCAGGGGCTGGGGAGACCCAGTACTTC. Translating gives CASTPGAGETQYF.

The chain is built from TRBV2 and TRBJ2-1; no clear D. This CDR3 has 13 amino acids. Germline CDR1 and CDR2: SNHLY and FYNNEI. Trimming pared 8 bases from V and 3 bases from J, leaving 11 bases between. The CDR3, as DNA: TGTGCCAGCCAAACCTCCGTCTACAATGAGCAGTTCTTC. This codes for CASQTSVYNEQFF.

The chain is built from TRBV7-8 and TRBJ2-5; D is possibly TRBD2 (6 bases). Germline loops: CDR1 SGHVS, CDR2 FQNEAQ. V dropped 6 bases and J dropped 5 bases, with 16 bases sitting between them. CDR3 size: 14 residues. The CDR3 DNA sequence: TGTGCCAGCAGGAAGGGAGGAGGGGCGGAGACCCAGTACTTC. The encoded protein is CASRKGGGAETQYF.

This clone was counted a single time. The V and J genes are TRBV24-1 and TRBJ1-1; a weak D match, TRBD1 (6 bases). The CDR3 totals 15 residues. V lost 4 bases and J lost 0, with 11 bases in between. Germline loops: CDR1 KGHDR, CDR2 SFDVKD. The CDR3 sequence is CATSEGADMNTEAFF. CDR3 DNA sequence: TGTGCCACCAGTGAGGGGGCGGATATGAACACTGAAGCTTTCTTT.

J is TRBJ2-7 and V is TRBV28, with a possible D match to TRBD2 (5 bases). From germline, CDR1 is MDHEN and CDR2 SYDVKM. This CDR3 has 14 residues. The ends were cut back, 5 bases at V and 0 bases at J, with 11 bases in the middle. CDR3 sequence: CASSRSGDSYEQYF. The CDR3 nucleotides are TGTGCCAGCAGTAGAAGCGGTGACTCCTACGAGCAGTACTTC.

The rearrangement links TRBV11-2 to TRBJ2-3; TRBD2 matches 11 bases. The CDR3 length is 18 residues. Germline V gene sequence: CDR1 SGHAT, CDR2 FQNNGV. Trimming at V came to 5 bases and at J to 0 bases, leaving 10 bases not matched to a gene. As DNA, the CDR3 is TGTGCCAGCAGCCTAAGGACTAGCGGGCCGGGGAGCACAGATACGCAGTATTTT. Amino acids: CASSLRTSGPGSTDTQYF.

The sample holds a few counts of this clone. This sequence joins TRBV2 and TRBJ1-5, with 7 bases identical to TRBD1. Per the germline V gene, CDR1 is SNHLY and CDR2 is FYNNEI. The ends lost 7 bases at V and 4 bases at J; junction bases unmatched: 4. The CDR3 consists of 13 residues. The CDR3 loop is CASKADRNQPQHF. For the CDR3, the DNA is TGTGCCAGCAAAGCGGACAGGAATCAGCCCCAGCATTTT.

This clone was recorded a few times. The chain employs TRBV30 and TRBJ1-6; possible D gene TRBD1, 5 bases. This CDR3 is 16 amino acids long. The V end was cut by 0 bases, the J end by 3 bases, with 12 bases between. Germline CDR1 is GTSNPN and CDR2 is SVGIG (reference sequence). CDR3 loop: CAWSVGRASYNSPLHF. The CDR3 DNA reads TGTGCCTGGAGTGTAGGCAGGGCCAGCTATAATTCACCCCTCCACTTT.

V and J are TRBV5-1 and TRBJ2-1; either TRBD1 or TRBD2 may fit D (6 bases each). V was shortened by 2 bases and J by 8 bases, with 20 bases between the two germline ends. Per germline, CDR1 SGHRS and CDR2 YFSETQ. This CDR3 comprises 16 residues. This chain's CDR3 is CASSFGTSLRGDEQFF. The DNA for the CDR3 is TGCGCCAGCAGCTTCGGGACTTCCCTAAGGGGGGATGAGCAGTTCTTC.

The V and J genes are TRBV27 and TRBJ2-7, with D possibly being TRBD2 (5 bases). The germline V gene has CDR1 MNHEY and CDR2 SMNVEV (reference sequence). The ends were cut back, 5 bases at V and 0 bases at J, with 14 bases in the middle. This CDR3 has 15 residues. CDR3 sequence (DNA): TGTGCCAGCAGTCCCAGGACGGGAAGCTCCTACGAGCAGTACTTC. Translating gives CASSPRTGSSYEQYF.

The chain uses TRBV19 and TRBJ1-5; D gene uncertain. Per germline, CDR1 LNHDA and CDR2 SQIVND (reference sequence). The CDR3 contains 14 residues. V was pared by 4 bases and J by 1 base, with 8 bases between. DNA of the CDR3: TGTGCCAGTAGTAATGGGCAGAGCAATCAGCCCCAGCATTTT. Its protein product is CASSNGQSNQPQHF.

The V gene is TRBV10-1, the J gene TRBJ2-3; TRBD2 matches at 14 bases. The length of the CDR3 is 16 residues. The trim removed 9 bases at V and 6 bases at J, leaving 11 bases unmatched. In germline, CDR1 is WNHNN, CDR2 SYGVQD (reference sequence). CDR3 loop: CASQRTSGRTGDTQYF. Here the CDR3 DNA reads TGCGCCAGTCAACGGACTAGCGGGAGGACCGGTGATACGCAGTATTTT.